This record looks at one T cell receptor (beta chain) sequence and its context. Antigen specificity is unknown. The V gene's germline CDR1 is LNHDA and CDR2 SQIVND (reference sequence). The length of the CDR3 is 15 residues. Losses at the gene ends were 3 bases for V and 5 bases for J; bases not matched to a gene: 7. This entry comes from a study of T cell responses to AZD1222 COVID-19 vaccine. Notes on the study in general: Donors were mostly white British, more females; clonal diversity possibly underestimated. Spike regions recognized by vaccine-associated CD4 TCRs spanned the protein, led by 160-218 and 743-854. Nearly half of spike-specific TCRs reportedly target unmutated variant regions. Elevations in Spike-specific TCR breadth and depth followed administration of two AZD1222 doses.

The protocol was immunoSEQ multiplex PCR, while the TCRdb copy is restricted to in-frame clones and leaves out a portion. There are around 88,000 clones in the sample; approximately 85% occur only once, and about 6% lies in the top ten. This chain connects TRBV19 to TRBJ1-5; 7 bases match TRBD1. Sequences were derived from peripheral blood, sampled on day 0 of AZD1222 vaccination. This sequence was found in an adult in good health. CDR3 region: CASSMRGRGHQPQHF. The DNA for the CDR3 is TGTGCCAGTAGTATGAGGGGGCGCGGGCATCAGCCCCAGCATTTT.